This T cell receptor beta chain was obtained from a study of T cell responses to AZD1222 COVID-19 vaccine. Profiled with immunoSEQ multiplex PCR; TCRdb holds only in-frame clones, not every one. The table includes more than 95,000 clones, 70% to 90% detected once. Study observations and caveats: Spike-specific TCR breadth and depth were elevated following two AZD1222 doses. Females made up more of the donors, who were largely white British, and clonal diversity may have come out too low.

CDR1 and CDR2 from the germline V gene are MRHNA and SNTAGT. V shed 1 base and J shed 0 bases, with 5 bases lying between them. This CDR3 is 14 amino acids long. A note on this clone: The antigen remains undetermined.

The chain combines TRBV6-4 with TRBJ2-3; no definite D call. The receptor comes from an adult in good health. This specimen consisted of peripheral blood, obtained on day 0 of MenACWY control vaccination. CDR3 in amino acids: CASSDYPSTDTQYF. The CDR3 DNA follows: TGTGCCAGCAGTGACTACCCTAGCACAGATACGCAGTATTTT.